Each of the 22 T cell receptor beta chains below was sequenced from the same sample in a study of OX40 agonist ivuxolimab in advanced cancers. Clones were read by immunoSEQ multiplex PCR, and TCRdb kept only the in-frame ones, dropping some. The sample holds almost 80,000 clones, 84% seen once. The sequencing here drew on CD4+ or CD8+ T cells sorted from blood, taken in a trial of the OX40 agonist ivuxolimab. The origin of the receptors is an adult with an advanced solid tumor such as melanoma, head and neck, liver or kidney cancer.

The chain combines TRBV7-2 with TRBJ2-7, with TRBD2 matching 13 bases. The CDR3 is made up of 15 amino acids. J lost 5 bases, V lost 1 base, and 2 bases had no gene match. CDR1 and CDR2 from the germline V gene are SGHTA and FQGNSA. The CDR3 is CASSLELAGGHEQYF. In DNA form, the CDR3 reads TGTGCCAGCAGCTTAGAACTAGCGGGAGGGCACGAGCAGTACTTC.

The chain carries TRBV7-2 and TRBJ2-7; 7 nucleotides line up with TRBD1. Germline values: CDR1 SGHTA, CDR2 FQGNSA. The length of the CDR3 is 15 residues. V dropped 2 bases and J dropped 2; count of bases not matched to a gene: 6. CDR3 sequence (DNA): TGTGCCAGCAGCTTACAGTATGGGACAGCCTACGAGCAGTACTTC. Residues: CASSLQYGTAYEQYF.

V is TRBV27 and J is TRBJ2-7, with 10 bases aligning to TRBD2. The trim removed 2 bases at V and 7 bases at J, leaving 8 bases unmatched. CDR1 is MNHEY, CDR2 SMNVEV, per germline (reference sequence). There are 15 residues in the CDR3. Written as DNA, the CDR3 is TGTGCCAGCAGTTTAGGGCTAGCGGGAGTTTTAGAGCAGTACTTC. It codes for CASSLGLAGVLEQYF.

The genes are TRBV5-1 and TRBJ1-1; TRBD1 aligns across 9 bases. The CDR3 totals 15 residues. Germline-derived CDR1 and CDR2 are SGHRS and YFSETQ. Unmatched junction bases numbered 10, after V lost 5 bases and J lost 5 bases. The CDR3 sequence is CASSPGTGLRTEAFF. The CDR3 DNA is TGCGCCAGCAGTCCCGGGACAGGGCTCAGAACTGAAGCTTTCTTT. Full variable domain (missing parts from reference TRBV5-1 and TRBJ1-1): KAGVTQTPRYLIKTRGQQVTLSCSPISGHRSVSWYQQTPGQGLQFLFEYFSETQRNKGNFPGRFSGRQFSNSRSEMNVSTLELGDSALYLCASSPGTGLRTEAFFGQGTRLTVV.

V is TRBV19 and J is TRBJ1-5, with D possibly matching TRBD1 (5 bases). V lost 3 bases to trimming and J lost 9 bases, with 15 bases between them. The CDR3 is 14 amino acids. Germline V gene data show CDR1 as LNHDA and CDR2 as SQIVND (reference sequence). As DNA, the CDR3 is TGTGCCAGTAGTATGGGGGTACCGGGAGGGCCCCAGCATTTT. This codes for CASSMGVPGGPQHF.

This CDR3 is CSGAMNTEAFF. The CDR3 nucleotides read TGCAGTGGTGCTATGAACACTGAAGCTTTCTTT. This rearrangement joins TRBV20-1 to TRBJ1-1; D uncertain. CDR3 length: 11 amino acids. V dropped 7 bases and J dropped 0 bases, with 6 bases sitting between them. Per germline, CDR1 DFQATT and CDR2 SNEGSKA (reference sequence).

V gene TRBV5-1 combines with J gene TRBJ2-5, with D possibly TRBD1 on 5 matching bases. Germline loops: CDR1 SGHRS, CDR2 YFSETQ. The CDR3 loop spans 15 amino acids. Trimming took 0 bases from V and 4 from J, leaving 13 bases between them. CDR3 sequence reads: CASSLGTRRGETQYF. The CDR3 DNA reads TGCGCCAGCAGCTTGGGGACAAGGAGAGGAGAGACCCAGTACTTC.

CDR3 amino acids: CASLDSATNEKLFF. CDR3 DNA: TGTGCCAGTCTCGACAGTGCAACTAATGAAAAACTGTTTTTT. The chain carries TRBV28 and TRBJ1-4; possibly TRBD1 for D (5 bases). This CDR3 has 14 residues. Trimming removed 9 bases from V and 0 bases from J, with 11 bases in between. CDR1 is MDHEN, CDR2 SYDVKM, per germline.

This clone has only one observation. The rearrangement uses TRBV5-1 and TRBJ1-2; 7 nucleotides agree with TRBD1. The CDR3 loop spans 17 amino acids. Germline CDR1 reads SGHRS; CDR2 reads YFSETQ. V shed 1 base, J shed 1 base, and the junction held 10 bases outside the gene matches. CDR3 nucleotides: TGCGCCAGCAGCTTGACGTCGGGACAGCGGTTTAACTATGGCTACACCTTC. Translated, it gives CASSLTSGQRFNYGYTF.

The chain uses TRBV7-2 and TRBJ2-1; D gene unclear. V shed 5 bases and J shed 6 bases, with 11 bases lying between them. From germline, CDR1 is SGHTA and CDR2 FQGNSA. The CDR3 has 13 residues. The chain's CDR3 is CASSPGPSNEQFF. In nucleotides, the CDR3 is TGTGCCAGCAGCCCCGGACCCTCCAATGAGCAGTTCTTC.

This clone has only a few counts. The V gene is TRBV2, the J gene TRBJ1-2; TRBD1 aligns across 9 bases. The CDR3 extends over 14 amino acids. V shed 6 bases and J 4 bases; nucleotides not matched to a gene: 6. From germline, CDR1 is SNHLY and CDR2 FYNNEI. CDR3 coding DNA: TGTGCCAGCAGAGCCGGGACAGGGAGCTATGGCTACACCTTC. This translates into CASRAGTGSYGYTF. Combining the CDR3 with reference TRBV2 and TRBJ1-2 gives the whole variable domain EPEVTQTPSHQVTQMGQEVILRCVPISNHLYFYWYRQILGQKVEFLVSFYNNEISEKSEIFDDQFSVERPDGSNFTLKIRSTKLEDSAMYFCASRAGTGSYGYTFGSGTRLTVV.

There are a few counts of this clone. The genes are TRBV5-1 and TRBJ1-2; D possibly corresponds to TRBD1 (6 bases). This CDR3 is 16 amino acids long. V dropped 0 bases and J dropped 2 bases, with 14 bases sitting between them. Germline values: CDR1 SGHRS, CDR2 YFSETQ. The CDR3 is CASSLARGPKNYGYTF. CDR3 in DNA: TGCGCCAGCAGCTTGGCCAGGGGACCTAAGAACTATGGCTACACCTTC. The full variable domain, with the rest looked up from reference TRBV5-1 and TRBJ1-2, is KAGVTQTPRYLIKTRGQQVTLSCSPISGHRSVSWYQQTPGQGLQFLFEYFSETQRNKGNFPGRFSGRQFSNSRSEMNVSTLELGDSALYLCASSLARGPKNYGYTFGSGTRLTVV.

The chain combines TRBV5-5 with TRBJ1-3; D call uncertain. The V and J ends lost 0 bases and 1 base respectively, with 5 bases between them. Germline values: CDR1 SGHKS, CDR2 YYEKEE (reference sequence). This CDR3 region has 14 residues. The CDR3 loop is CASSLEGSGNTIYF. CDR3 nucleotide sequence: TGTGCCAGCAGCTTGGAGGGTTCTGGAAACACCATATATTTT. The whole variable domain, remainder taken from reference TRBV5-5 and TRBJ1-3, is DAGVTQSPTHLIKTRGQQVTLRCSPISGHKSVSWYQQVLGQGPQFIFQYYEKEERGRGNFPDRFSARQFPNYSSELNVNALLLGDSALYLCASSLEGSGNTIYFGEGSWLTVV.

The V gene is TRBV11-2, the J gene TRBJ1-2, with D perhaps TRBD1 (5 bases). Germline CDR1 reads SGHAT; CDR2 reads FQNNGV. Trimming cost V 1 base and J 8 bases, with 20 bases left between them. The CDR3 runs 16 residues. In DNA form, the CDR3 reads TGTGCCAGCAGCTTAGGGGCGGGGAGGGGACTCGACGGCTACACCTTC. Protein: CASSLGAGRGLDGYTF. The full variable domain, in which reference TRBV11-2 and TRBJ1-2 provide the parts outside the CDR3, is EAGVAQSPRYKIIEKRQSVAFWCNPISGHATLYWYQQILGQGPKLLIQFQNNGVVDDSQLPKDRFSAERLKGVDSTLKIQPAKLEDSAVYLCASSLGAGRGLDGYTFGSGTRLTVV.

The chain combines TRBV6-5 with TRBJ1-2; 7 bases line up with TRBD1. Germline V gene data show CDR1 as MNHEY and CDR2 as SVGAGI. This CDR3 is built from 15 residues. J was trimmed by 0 bases and V by 4 bases; bases with no gene match: 5. DNA of the CDR3: TGTGCCAGCAGTTCTGGGGGGACAGCTAACTATGGCTACACCTTC. Amino acids: CASSSGGTANYGYTF.

J is TRBJ2-7 and V is TRBV6-5, with D perhaps given as TRBD1 or TRBD2 (5 bases each). There are 13 residues in the CDR3. Germline CDR1 and CDR2: MNHEY and SVGAGI. Trimming stripped 4 bases from V and 3 bases from J, with 10 bases between. CDR3 DNA sequence: TGTGCCAGCAGTTTAAGGGGAGACTACGAGCAGTACTTC. Protein product: CASSLRGDYEQYF.

The rearrangement uses TRBV5-4 and TRBJ2-7; D gene unclear. CDR3 size: 18 residues. The ends were cut back, 3 bases at V and 0 bases at J, with 22 bases in the middle. Germline V gives CDR1 SGHNT, CDR2 YYREEE (reference sequence). This CDR3 is CASSSKGLRRPLSYEQYF. The DNA for the CDR3 is TGTGCCAGCAGCTCCAAGGGCCTACGGCGGCCCCTCTCCTACGAGCAGTACTTC.

The chain couples TRBV27 to TRBJ1-2, with D unresolved. The V gene lost 7 bases and the J gene lost 3 bases, with 27 bases spanning the gap. Germline V CDR1 and CDR2: MNHEY, SMNVEV (reference sequence). CDR3 length: 18 amino acids. The CDR3 sequence: CASTPSSRAAYQDYGYTF. CDR3 coding DNA: TGTGCCAGCACCCCTTCATCAAGGGCCGCCTACCAAGACTATGGCTACACCTTC.

This chain links TRBV9 with TRBJ2-1; tentatively, D is TRBD2 (5 bases). Germline loops: CDR1 SGDLS, CDR2 YYNGEE. V lost 4 bases to trimming and J lost 2 bases, with 13 bases between them. The CDR3 is 15 amino acids. The CDR3 is CASSSRTGPYNEQFF. CDR3 sequence (DNA): TGTGCCAGCAGCTCGCGGACTGGACCCTACAATGAGCAGTTCTTC.

The J gene is TRBJ2-3, the V gene TRBV5-1, with D possibly being TRBD2 (5 bases). The CDR3 has 13 amino acids. Germline CDR1 and CDR2: SGHRS and YFSETQ. Between the trimmed V and J ends, which lost 0 bases and 6 bases, there was a span of 8 bases. CDR3 in DNA: TGCGCCAGCAGCTTGGCCAGGAGGGATACGCAGTATTTT. Residues: CASSLARRDTQYF.

The chain has TRBV29-1 and TRBJ2-1, with 9 bases that match TRBD2. CDR3 size: 13 residues. CDR1 and CDR2 from the germline V gene are SQVTM and ANQGSEA. With 7 bases clipped from V and 4 bases from J, the junction kept 5 bases outside the gene matches. Here the CDR3 DNA reads TGCAGCGCCCGTAGCGGGGGTTACAATGAGCAGTTCTTC. It encodes CSARSGGYNEQFF.

The chain uses TRBV28 and TRBJ1-3, with a possible D match to TRBD1 (5 bases). This CDR3 is built from 15 residues. Per the germline V gene, CDR1 is MDHEN and CDR2 is SYDVKM. V was shortened by 4 bases and J by 5 bases, with 15 bases between the two germline ends. CDR3 bases: TGTGCCAGCAGTTCACCGAGTCGGGGCAGAAACACCATATATTTT. Translated, it gives CASSSPSRGRNTIYF.